Following are 5 T cell receptor beta chains from one sample sequenced in a study of cytomegalovirus exposure and HLA in healthy donors. Primers for the PCR totalled 60 Vbeta and 13 Jbeta. Sequencing used immunoSEQ multiplex PCR; TCRdb keeps in-frame clones, though not all of them. Among roughly 190,000 clones, around 87% were seen once, and the ten largest hold roughly 1.9%. The sequencing sample was made of PBMCs. The receptors were sampled from a woman in her late teens or twenties in good health and CMV-seronegative.

The rearrangement joins TRBV30 to TRBJ1-1; D possibly corresponds to TRBD1 (6 bases). V shed 3 bases and J shed 1 base, with 9 bases lying between them. CDR1 and CDR2 from the germline V gene are GTSNPN and SVGIG (reference sequence). There are 13 residues in the CDR3. The CDR3 DNA follows: TGTGCCTGGAGGTTACAGGGGAACACTGAAGCTTTCTTT. As protein: CAWRLQGNTEAFF.

V and J are TRBV7-9 and TRBJ2-3, with TRBD1 identical over 9 bases. From germline, CDR1 is SEHNR and CDR2 FQNEAQ (reference sequence). The CDR3 runs 16 residues. The V segment lost 2 bases and the J segment 3 bases; nucleotides outside the gene matches: 6. CDR3 amino acids: CASSLLTGGATDTQYF. The DNA of the CDR3 is TGTGCCAGCAGCTTACTCACAGGGGGCGCGACAGATACGCAGTATTTT.

The chain employs TRBV7-2 and TRBJ1-3, with TRBD1 matching 7 bases. Germline-derived CDR1 and CDR2 are SGHTA and FQGNSA. The CDR3 loop spans 15 amino acids. V lost 1 base and J lost 3; bases outside the gene matches: 3. The CDR3: CASSLGYRGGNTIYF. Here the CDR3 DNA reads TGTGCCAGCAGCTTAGGCTACAGGGGTGGAAACACCATATATTTT.

The chain couples TRBV7-8 to TRBJ2-3; D is possibly TRBD1 (6 bases). Trimming removed 6 bases at V and 1 base at J, with 23 bases between. The CDR3 covers 18 residues. CDR1 is SGHVS, CDR2 FQNEAQ, per germline. The CDR3 sequence is CASRQSRVWAGGTDTQYF. DNA for the CDR3: TGTGCCAGCAGACAGAGTCGTGTTTGGGCAGGGGGCACAGATACGCAGTATTTT.

The chain is built from TRBV27 and TRBJ2-2; TRBD1 agrees at 7 bases. The trim removed 10 bases at V and 6 bases at J, leaving 11 bases unmatched. The CDR3 is 14 amino acids. Germline CDR1 and CDR2: MNHEY and SMNVEV (reference sequence). Here the CDR3 DNA reads TGTGCCACCTTAGAGACAGGGTATTCCGGGGAGCTGTTTTTT. It is translated as CATLETGYSGELFF.